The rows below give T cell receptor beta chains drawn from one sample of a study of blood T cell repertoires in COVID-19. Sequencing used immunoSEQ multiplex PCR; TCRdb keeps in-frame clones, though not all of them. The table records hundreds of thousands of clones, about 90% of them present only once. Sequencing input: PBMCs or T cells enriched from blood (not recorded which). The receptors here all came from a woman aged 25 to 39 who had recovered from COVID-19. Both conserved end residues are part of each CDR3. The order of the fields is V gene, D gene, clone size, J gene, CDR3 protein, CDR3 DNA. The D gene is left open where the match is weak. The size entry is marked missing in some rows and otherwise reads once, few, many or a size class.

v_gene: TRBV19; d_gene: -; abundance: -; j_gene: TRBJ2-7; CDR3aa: CASSMSQNPSYEQYF; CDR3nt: TGTGCCAGTAGTATGAGCCAAAACCCCTCCTACGAGCAGTACTTC
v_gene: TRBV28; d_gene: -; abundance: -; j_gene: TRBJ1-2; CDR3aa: CASSLADGYTF; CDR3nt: TGTGCCAGCAGTTTAGCGGATGGCTACACCTTC
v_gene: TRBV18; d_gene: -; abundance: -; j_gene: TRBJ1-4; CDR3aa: CASSPGEAEKLFF; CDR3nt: TGTGCCAGCTCACCGGGGGAGGCGGAAAAACTGTTTTTT
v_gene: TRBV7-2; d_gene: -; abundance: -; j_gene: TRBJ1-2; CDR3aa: CASTAGFGSTDGYTF; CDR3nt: TGTGCCAGCACGGCCGGGTTCGGGAGCACCGATGGCTACACCTTC
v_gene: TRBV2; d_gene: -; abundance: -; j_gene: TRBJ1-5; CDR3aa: CASRVVTGSDNQPQHF; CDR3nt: TGTGCCAGCAGAGTAGTTACAGGGAGCGACAATCAGCCCCAGCATTTT
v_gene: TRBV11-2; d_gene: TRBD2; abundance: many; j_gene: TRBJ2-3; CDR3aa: CASSLGAGGSTDTQYF; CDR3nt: TGTGCCAGCAGCTTGGGAGCGGGGGGGAGCACAGATACGCAGTATTTT
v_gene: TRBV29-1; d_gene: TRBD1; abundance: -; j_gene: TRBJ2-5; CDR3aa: CSVFPGTGGGGETQYF; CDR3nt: TGCAGCGTTTTCCCTGGGACAGGGGGAGGAGGAGAGACCCAGTACTTC
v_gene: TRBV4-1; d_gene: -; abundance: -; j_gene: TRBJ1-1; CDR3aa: CASSQVTGVAEAFF; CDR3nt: TGCGCCAGCAGCCAAGTTACCGGGGTCGCTGAAGCTTTCTTT
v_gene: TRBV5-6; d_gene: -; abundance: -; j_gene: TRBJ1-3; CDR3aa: CASSWAVFPGNTIYF; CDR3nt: TGTGCCAGCAGCTGGGCCGTATTCCCTGGAAACACCATATATTTT
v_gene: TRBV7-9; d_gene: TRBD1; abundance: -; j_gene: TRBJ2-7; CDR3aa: CASSSSGTGISYEQYF; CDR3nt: TGTGCCAGCAGCTCCTCAGGGACAGGAATTTCCTACGAGCAGTACTTC
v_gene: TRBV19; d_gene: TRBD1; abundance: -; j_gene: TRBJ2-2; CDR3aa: CASSIGTGTGGITGELFF; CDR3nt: TGTGCCAGTAGTATAGGCACCGGGACAGGGGGTATCACCGGGGAGCTGTTTTTT
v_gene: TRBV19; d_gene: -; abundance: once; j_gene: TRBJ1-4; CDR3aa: CASRLGLLNEKLFF; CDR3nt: TGTGCCAGTAGACTGGGACTACTGAATGAAAAACTGTTTTTT
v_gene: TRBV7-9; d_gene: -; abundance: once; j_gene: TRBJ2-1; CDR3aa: CASSLGGVSYNEQFF; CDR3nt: TGTGCCAGCAGCTTAGGGGGGGTTTCCTACAATGAGCAGTTCTTC
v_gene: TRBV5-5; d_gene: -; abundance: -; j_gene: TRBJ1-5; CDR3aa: CASSLDPPDRSNQPQHF; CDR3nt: TGTGCCAGCAGCTTAGATCCGCCGGACAGAAGCAATCAGCCCCAGCATTTT
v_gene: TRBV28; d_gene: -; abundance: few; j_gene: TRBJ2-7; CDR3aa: CASSHGGFATEQYF; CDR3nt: TGTGCCAGCAGCCATGGCGGATTTGCTACCGAGCAGTACTTC
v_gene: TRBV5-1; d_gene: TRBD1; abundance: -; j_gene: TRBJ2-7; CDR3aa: CASSLEGRGNKEQYF; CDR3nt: TGCGCCAGCAGCTTGGAAGGCAGGGGGAATAAGGAGCAGTACTTC
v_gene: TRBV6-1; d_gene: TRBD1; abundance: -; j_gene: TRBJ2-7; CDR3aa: CASSDGQGVYEQYF; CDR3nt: TGTGCCAGCAGTGACGGACAGGGGGTCTACGAGCAGTACTTC
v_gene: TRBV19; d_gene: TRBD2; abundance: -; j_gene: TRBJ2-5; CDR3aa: CATQTSGAQETQYF; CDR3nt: TGTGCCACCCAGACTAGCGGGGCTCAAGAGACCCAGTACTTC
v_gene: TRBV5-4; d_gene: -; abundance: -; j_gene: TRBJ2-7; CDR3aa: CASSLWGSSYEQYF; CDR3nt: TGTGCCAGCAGCTTGTGGGGCAGCTCCTACGAGCAGTACTTC
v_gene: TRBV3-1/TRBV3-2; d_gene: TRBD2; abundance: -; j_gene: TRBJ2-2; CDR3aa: CASSQGDGRAIGELFF; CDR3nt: TGTGCCAGCAGCCAAGGAGACGGGAGGGCTATCGGGGAGCTGTTTTTT
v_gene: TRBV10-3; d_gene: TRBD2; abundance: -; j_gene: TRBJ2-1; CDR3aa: CAISESGAGGRNEQFF; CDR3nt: TGTGCCATCAGTGAGTCCGGAGCGGGGGGGCGCAATGAGCAGTTCTTC
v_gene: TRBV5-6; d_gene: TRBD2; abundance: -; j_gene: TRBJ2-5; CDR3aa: CASSPTSGGQETQYF; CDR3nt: TGTGCCAGCAGCCCGACTAGCGGGGGGCAAGAGACCCAGTACTTC
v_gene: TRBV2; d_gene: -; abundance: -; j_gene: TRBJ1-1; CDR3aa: CASSEALAVTEAFF; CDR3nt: TGTGCCAGCAGTGAAGCTCTGGCAGTTACTGAAGCTTTCTTT
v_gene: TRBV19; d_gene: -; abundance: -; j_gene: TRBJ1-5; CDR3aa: CASNTRQAPSNQPQHF; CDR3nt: TGTGCCAGTAACACTAGACAGGCCCCTAGCAATCAGCCCCAGCATTTT
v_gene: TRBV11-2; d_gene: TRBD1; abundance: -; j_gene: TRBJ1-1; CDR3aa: CASSPQGQGGQAFF; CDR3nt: TGTGCCAGCAGCCCTCAAGGACAGGGCGGTCAAGCTTTCTTT
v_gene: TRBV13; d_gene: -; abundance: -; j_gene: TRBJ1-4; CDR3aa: CASSLGGVGEKLFF; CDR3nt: TGTGCCAGCAGCTTAGGAGGGGTAGGGGAAAAACTGTTTTTT
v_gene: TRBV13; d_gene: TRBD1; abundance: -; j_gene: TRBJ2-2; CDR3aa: CASSPRAGGAVGELFF; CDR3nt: TGTGCCAGCAGCCCCCGAGCAGGGGGCGCGGTCGGGGAGCTGTTTTTT
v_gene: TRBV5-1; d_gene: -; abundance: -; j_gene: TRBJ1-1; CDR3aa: CASSFRENTEAFF; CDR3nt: TGCGCCAGCAGCTTCAGGGAGAACACTGAAGCTTTCTTT
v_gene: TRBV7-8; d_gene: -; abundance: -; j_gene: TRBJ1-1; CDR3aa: CASSPYRTDEGTEAFF; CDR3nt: TGTGCCAGCAGCCCTTACCGGACAGACGAGGGCACTGAAGCTTTCTTT
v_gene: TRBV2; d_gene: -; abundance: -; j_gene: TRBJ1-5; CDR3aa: CASRPSGNQPQHF; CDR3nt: TGTGCCAGCAGACCCTCGGGCAATCAGCCCCAGCATTTT